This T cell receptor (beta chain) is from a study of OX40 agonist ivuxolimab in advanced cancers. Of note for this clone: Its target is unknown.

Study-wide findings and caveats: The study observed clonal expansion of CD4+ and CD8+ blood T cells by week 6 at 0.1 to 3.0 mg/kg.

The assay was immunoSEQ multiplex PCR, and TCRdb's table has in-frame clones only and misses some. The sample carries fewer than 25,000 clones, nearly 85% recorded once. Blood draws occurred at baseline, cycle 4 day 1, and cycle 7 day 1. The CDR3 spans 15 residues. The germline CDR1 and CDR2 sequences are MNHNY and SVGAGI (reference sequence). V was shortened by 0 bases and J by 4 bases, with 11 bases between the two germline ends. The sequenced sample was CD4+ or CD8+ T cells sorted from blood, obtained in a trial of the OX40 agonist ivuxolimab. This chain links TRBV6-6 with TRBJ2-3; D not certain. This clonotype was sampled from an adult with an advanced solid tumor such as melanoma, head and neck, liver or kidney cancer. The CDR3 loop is CASSYSLGSADTQYF. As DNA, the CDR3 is TGTGCCAGCAGTTACTCTTTAGGGTCAGCAGATACGCAGTATTTT.